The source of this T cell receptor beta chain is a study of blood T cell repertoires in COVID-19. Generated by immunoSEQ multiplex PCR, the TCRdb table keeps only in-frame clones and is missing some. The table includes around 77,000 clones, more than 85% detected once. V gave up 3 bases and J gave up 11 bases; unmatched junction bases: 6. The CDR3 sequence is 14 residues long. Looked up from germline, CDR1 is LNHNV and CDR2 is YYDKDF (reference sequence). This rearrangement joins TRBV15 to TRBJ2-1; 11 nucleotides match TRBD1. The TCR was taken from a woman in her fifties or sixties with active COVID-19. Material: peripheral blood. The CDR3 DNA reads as TGTGCCACCAGCAGTGACGGACAGGGGGCGAAGCAGTTCTTC. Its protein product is CATSSDGQGAKQFF.